The next 20 T cell receptor beta chains were all read from a single sample in a study of CD8 T cells in Susac syndrome. Random hexamers served to reverse transcribe roughly 0.5 to 1 ug RNA. MiXCR, run by TCRdb on the immunoSEQ multiplex PCR reads, gives a single entry per CDR3 protein. The table lists approximately 160,000 distinct CDR3 sequences, roughly nine tenths of them singletons. Specimen: CD4+ T cells from PBMCs. All receptors come from a human donor in good health.

This rearrangement joins TRBV29-1 to TRBJ2-1, with TRBD2 as a possible D gene (6 bases). Deletions cut 5 bases from V and 0 bases from J, with 17 bases between. Germline loops: CDR1 SQVTM, CDR2 ANQGSEA. This CDR3 has 16 residues. The CDR3 loop reads CSVKVAEGSSYNEQFF. DNA of the CDR3: TGCAGCGTTAAAGTAGCGGAGGGCTCCTCCTACAATGAGCAGTTCTTC.

V is TRBV19 and J is TRBJ2-6; 12 positions agree with TRBD2. Losses at the gene ends were 5 bases for V and 1 base for J; bases not matched to a gene: 6. Looked up from germline, CDR1 is LNHDA and CDR2 is SQIVND (reference sequence). The CDR3 runs to 18 residues. CDR3 bases: TGTGCCAGTAGTCCCAGACTAGCGGGGGCGTCTGGGGCCAACGTCCTGACTTTC. This encodes CASSPRLAGASGANVLTF.

This chain uses TRBV4-3 with TRBJ1-1; D is ambiguous. V lost 0 bases and J lost 0, with 8 bases in between. Germline lookup yields CDR1 LGHNA and CDR2 YSLEER. The CDR3 sequence is 15 residues long. CDR3 sequence: CASSQDSAMNTEAFF. The CDR3 DNA is TGCGCCAGCAGCCAAGATTCCGCTATGAACACTGAAGCTTTCTTT.

The chain links TRBV29-1 to TRBJ2-3; the D gene is possibly TRBD1 (6 bases). The germline gives CDR1 SQVTM, CDR2 ANQGSEA. The CDR3 is 13 residues long. V lost 7 bases and J lost 0, with 11 bases in between. The chain's CDR3 is CSGVTGSTDTQYF. CDR3 bases: TGCAGCGGCGTTACAGGGAGCACAGATACGCAGTATTTT.

The chain carries TRBV20-1 and TRBJ2-7, with TRBD2 matching 10 bases. This CDR3 region has 14 residues. The junction had 5 bases not matched to a gene; V was cut back by 6 bases and J by 0 bases. CDR1 DFQATT and CDR2 SNEGSKA come from the germline V gene (reference sequence). The CDR3 DNA reads TGCAGTGCCGCCCCTAGCGGGAGCTCCTACGAGCAGTACTTC. Translation gives CSAAPSGSSYEQYF.

The chain employs TRBV5-1 and TRBJ2-1; 7 nucleotides agree with TRBD1. V was pared by 1 base and J by 9 bases, with 10 bases of the junction left unmatched. The CDR3 is 15 residues long. Germline assignment: CDR1 SGHRS and CDR2 YFSETQ. The CDR3 is CASSLLTGTSGEQFF. Here the CDR3 DNA reads TGCGCCAGCAGCTTGCTGACAGGGACCTCGGGTGAGCAGTTCTTC.

V and J are TRBV30 and TRBJ2-5; perhaps TRBD2 as D (6 bases). Trimming pared 0 bases from V and 7 bases from J, leaving 12 bases between. Germline V gene sequence: CDR1 GTSNPN, CDR2 SVGIG (reference sequence). CDR3 size: 13 residues. The CDR3 DNA is TGTGCCTGGAGTGTGAGGGACTTGGGGACCCAGTACTTC. It yields the protein CAWSVRDLGTQYF.

This clonotype has a single count. This chain joins TRBV27 and TRBJ2-7; maybe TRBD2 (6 bases). This CDR3 has 13 amino acids. In germline, CDR1 is MNHEY, CDR2 SMNVEV (reference sequence). V was clipped by 3 bases and J by 5 bases, with 11 bases between them. For the CDR3, the DNA is TGTGCCAGCAGTTTTGGGGGGATGGACGAGCAGTACTTC. The encoded protein is CASSFGGMDEQYF.

This clonotype appeared a single time. The rearrangement links TRBV6-5 to TRBJ2-3; TRBD2 agrees at 14 bases. The CDR3 is 15 amino acids. The trim removed 5 bases at V and 5 bases at J, leaving 3 bases unmatched. The germline gives CDR1 MNHEY, CDR2 SVGAGI. Written as DNA, the CDR3 is TGTGCCAGCAGTCGCGGGACTAGCGGGGGAGATACGCAGTATTTT. Its translation: CASSRGTSGGDTQYF.

The V and J genes are TRBV5-1 and TRBJ1-1, with 8 bases aligning to TRBD1. Germline assignment: CDR1 SGHRS and CDR2 YFSETQ. This CDR3 is 15 amino acids long. The V segment lost 4 bases and the J segment 1 base; nucleotides outside the gene matches: 6. The chain's CDR3 is CASSLLGTGNTEAFF. The DNA of the CDR3 is TGCGCCAGCAGCCTGTTGGGGACAGGGAACACTGAAGCTTTCTTT.

The V and J genes are TRBV4-2 and TRBJ2-7; D perhaps matches TRBD1 (6 bases). Germline V gene data show CDR1 as LGHNA and CDR2 as YNFKEQ. Trimming stripped 1 base from V and 6 bases from J, with 16 bases between. The CDR3 loop spans 15 amino acids. CDR3 in amino acids: CASSQAGQGSPEQYF. CDR3 nucleotide sequence: TGTGCCAGCAGCCAAGCAGGCCAGGGGTCCCCCGAGCAGTACTTC.

The chain couples TRBV12-3 or TRBV12-4 to TRBJ2-5, with D maybe TRBD2 (6 bases). This CDR3 has 14 amino acids. The V and J ends lost 6 bases and 5 bases respectively, with 16 bases between them. The CDR3 here is CASSRMGGVETQYF. CDR3 coding DNA: TGTGCCAGCAGCCGAATGGGGGGAGTGGAGACCCAGTACTTC.

V is TRBV29-1 and J is TRBJ2-1; TRBD2 might be the D (6 bases). The CDR3 spans 18 residues. Germline assignment: CDR1 SQVTM and CDR2 ANQGSEA. V was shortened by 4 bases and J by 0 bases, with 22 bases between the two germline ends. The CDR3 nucleotides are TGCAGCGTTGCCCGGGACTCGCAAGGTTCGTACTCCTACAATGAGCAGTTCTTC. This codes for CSVARDSQGSYSYNEQFF.

The chain recombines TRBV9 with TRBJ2-5; D perhaps matches TRBD2 (5 bases). Germline CDR1 reads SGDLS; CDR2 reads YYNGEE. The CDR3 extends over 16 amino acids. Trimming took 0 bases from V and 0 from J, leaving 12 bases between them. The CDR3 is CASSVVGSGYQETQYF. In DNA form, the CDR3 reads TGTGCCAGCAGCGTAGTAGGAAGCGGTTACCAAGAGACCCAGTACTTC.

The rearrangement uses TRBV10-1 and TRBJ2-3; TRBD2 matches 11 bases. This CDR3 has 15 amino acids. Germline V gives CDR1 WNHNN, CDR2 SYGVQD (reference sequence). V lost 6 bases and J lost 4; bases outside the gene matches: 6. This CDR3 is CASSASGRPSDTQYF. For the CDR3, the DNA is TGCGCCAGCAGCGCTAGCGGGAGGCCGTCAGATACGCAGTATTTT.

The rearrangement joins TRBV3-1 to TRBJ2-1; D might be TRBD1 (6 bases). The V gene lost 2 bases and the J gene lost 12 bases, with 8 bases spanning the gap. The CDR3 length is 11 residues. The germline V gene encodes CDR1 LGHDT and CDR2 YNNKEL (reference sequence). CDR3 protein: CASSQQGWQFF. CDR3 nucleotide sequence: TGTGCCAGCAGCCAACAGGGGTGGCAGTTCTTC.

The chain recombines TRBV3-1 with TRBJ1-3, with 8 bases aligning to TRBD1. After removal of 8 bases from V and 0 bases from J, the junction contained 6 bases not matched to a gene. This CDR3 spans 15 amino acids. Germline-derived CDR1 and CDR2 are LGHDT and YNNKEL (reference sequence). The CDR3 here is CASRQGSNSGNTIYF. The CDR3 region has the DNA TGTGCCAGCCGACAGGGGTCCAACTCTGGAAACACCATATATTTT.

This clonotype was seen once. V usage is TRBV6-6 and J usage is TRBJ2-7; D is possibly TRBD1 (5 bases). The length of the CDR3 is 14 residues. Germline values: CDR1 MNHNY, CDR2 SVGAGI (reference sequence). V was pared by 5 bases and J by 2 bases, with 13 bases between. The CDR3 DNA sequence: TGTGCCAGCAGTGACGACAGTGATACCTACGAGCAGTACTTC. It codes for CASSDDSDTYEQYF.

The chain joins TRBV7-9 to TRBJ1-4, with 9 bases lining up with TRBD1. Germline V gene lookup returns CDR1 SEHNR and CDR2 FQNEAQ (reference sequence). The J segment lost 7 bases and the V segment lost 4 bases, leaving 4 bases of the junction unmatched. The CDR3 is made up of 14 amino acids. Here the CDR3 reads CASSSGTGTEKLFF. DNA of the CDR3: TGTGCCAGCAGCTCCGGGACAGGGACTGAAAAACTGTTTTTT.

The rearrangement links TRBV18 to TRBJ1-2; D remains unclear. The CDR3 spans 13 residues. V shed 6 bases and J shed 4 bases, with 12 bases lying between them. Germline assignment: CDR1 KGHSH and CDR2 LQKENI. CDR3: CASSPGGLYGYTF. CDR3 sequence (DNA): TGTGCCAGCTCCCCTGGTGGGCTCTATGGCTACACCTTC.